The table lists the clone carrying this T cell receptor beta chain with a few counts. Its antigen is undetermined. With 1 base removed from V and 4 bases from J, the gap between germline ends came to 20 bases. There are 18 residues in the CDR3. Germline CDR1 reads MGHRA; CDR2 reads YSYEKL. RNA transcripts provided the source from which TCR beta CDR3 regions were amplified. Researchers ran a first-round RT-PCR on the TCR CDR3 using the HTBI primer set. TCRdb reprocessed the multiplex PCR reads with MiXCR, giving one entry per CDR3 protein. Here the sample spans about 560,000 distinct CDR3 sequences, over 15% being singletons. Not enrolled were patients with uncontrolled infection, other autoimmune disease, pregnancy or lactation. Source material for PBMCs was more than 9.5 ml fresh peripheral blood. This entry comes from a study of T cells in Graves' hyperthyroidism and ophthalmopathy. Study details: Peripheral blood was obtained at initial diagnosis, preceding any treatment.

Overall study results and limits: Also found in blood were most expanded thyroid clonotypes above 0.001.

The receptor was isolated from a woman aged 18-29 years with Graves' hyperthyroidism. Sequenced sample: blood. This chain joins TRBV4-1 and TRBJ1-5; tentatively, D is TRBD1 (6 bases). The DNA for the CDR3 is TGCGCCAGCAGCCAAGTCGACATAGGGGTCAGGGGTAATCAGCCCCAGCATTTT. It is translated as CASSQVDIGVRGNQPQHF.